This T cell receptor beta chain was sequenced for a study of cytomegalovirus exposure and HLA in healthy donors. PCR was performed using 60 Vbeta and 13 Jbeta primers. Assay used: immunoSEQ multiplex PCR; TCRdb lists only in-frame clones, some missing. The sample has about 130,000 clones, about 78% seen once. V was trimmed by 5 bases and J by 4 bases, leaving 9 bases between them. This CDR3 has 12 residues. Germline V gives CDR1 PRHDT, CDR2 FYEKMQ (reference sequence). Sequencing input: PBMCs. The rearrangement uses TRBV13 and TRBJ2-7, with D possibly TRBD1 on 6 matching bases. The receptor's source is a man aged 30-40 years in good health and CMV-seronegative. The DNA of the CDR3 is TGTGCCAGCAGCAACAGGGCGTACGAGCAGTACTTC. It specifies CASSNRAYEQYF.